This entry features one TCR beta chain sequence. The data originate from a study of blood T cell repertoires in COVID-19. Looking at the study overall: The origin of the acute and convalescent COVID-19 samples was the United States, Italy and Spain. PBMCs, B-cell-depleted T cells, or T cells were the source of the cDNA or gDNA that made up the material.

In the study's own analysis: From reference gene primer amplification, estimates of nucleated cell counts were derived. TCRdb keeps only in-frame clones here, not all; method: immunoSEQ multiplex PCR. Clone size and the V and J calls come from that table; the DNA yielded D and trimming. The repertoire holds about 200,000 clones, with over 75% as singletons. This receptor was obtained from a man in his fifties or sixties with acute or convalescent COVID-19. The sample taken for sequencing was peripheral blood.

The CDR3 is CASSPYRGRSPSGANVLTF. CDR3 nucleotides: TGTGCCAGCAGCCCTTATAGGGGCAGGAGCCCATCTGGGGCCAACGTCCTGACTTTC. This chain links TRBV14 with TRBJ2-6; D may be TRBD1 (5 bases). Germline CDR1 and CDR2: SGHDN and FVKESK. The germline V and J ends were trimmed by 4 bases and 1 base, with 20 bases remaining between them. The CDR3 has 19 residues.